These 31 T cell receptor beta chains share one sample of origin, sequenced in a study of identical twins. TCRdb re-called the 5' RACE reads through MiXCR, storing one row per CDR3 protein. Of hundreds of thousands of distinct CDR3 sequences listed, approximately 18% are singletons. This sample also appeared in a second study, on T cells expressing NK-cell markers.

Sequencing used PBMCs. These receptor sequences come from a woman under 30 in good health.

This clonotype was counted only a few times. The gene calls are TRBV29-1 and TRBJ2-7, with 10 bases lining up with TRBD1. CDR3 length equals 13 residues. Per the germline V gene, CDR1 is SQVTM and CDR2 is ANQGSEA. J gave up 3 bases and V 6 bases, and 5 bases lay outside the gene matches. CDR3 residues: CSVGTGDYYEQYF. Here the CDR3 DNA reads TGCAGCGTCGGGACAGGGGATTACTACGAGCAGTACTTC.

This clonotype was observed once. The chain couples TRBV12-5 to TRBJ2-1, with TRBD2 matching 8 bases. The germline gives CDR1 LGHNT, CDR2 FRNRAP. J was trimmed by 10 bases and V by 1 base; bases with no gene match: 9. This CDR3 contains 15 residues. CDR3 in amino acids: CASGLGAGGGKEQFF. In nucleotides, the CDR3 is TGTGCTAGTGGTTTGGGTGCGGGAGGAGGGAAAGAGCAGTTCTTC.

CDR3 residues: CASSLKGYMNTEAFF. The CDR3, as DNA: TGTGCCAGCAGCCTCAAGGGATACATGAACACTGAAGCTTTCTTT. This chain links TRBV9 with TRBJ1-1; D not certain. V was clipped by 4 bases and J by 0 bases, with 13 bases between them. Germline V gene sequence: CDR1 SGDLS, CDR2 YYNGEE. The length of the CDR3 is 15 residues. The variable domain in full, completed from reference TRBV9 and TRBJ1-1, reads DSGVTQTPKHLITATGQRVTLRCSPRSGDLSVYWYQQSLDQGLQFLIQYYNGEERAKGNILERFSAQQFPDLHSELNLSSLELGDSALYFCASSLKGYMNTEAFFGQGTRLTVV.

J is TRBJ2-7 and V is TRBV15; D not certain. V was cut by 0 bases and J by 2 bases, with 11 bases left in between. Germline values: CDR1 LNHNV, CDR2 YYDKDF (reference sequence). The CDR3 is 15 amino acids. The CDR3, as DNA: TGTGCCACCAGCAGAGAGGGTGGGCTAACCTACGAGCAGTACTTC. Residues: CATSREGGLTYEQYF.

The CDR3 protein is CSASERSRASTDTQYF. Written as DNA, the CDR3 is TGCAGTGCCTCCGAGCGGTCGCGAGCGAGCACAGATACGCAGTATTTT. The chain links TRBV20-1 to TRBJ2-3; a possible D gene is TRBD2 (5 bases). The CDR3 has 16 amino acids. The V end lost 6 bases, the J end lost 0 bases, and 19 bases lay between the germline ends. Germline V gene data show CDR1 as DFQATT and CDR2 as SNEGSKA (reference sequence).

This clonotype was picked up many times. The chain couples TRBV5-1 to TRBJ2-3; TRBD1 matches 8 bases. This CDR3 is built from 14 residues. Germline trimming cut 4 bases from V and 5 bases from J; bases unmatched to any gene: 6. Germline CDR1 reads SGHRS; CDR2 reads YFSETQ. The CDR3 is CASSPTGTGDTQYF. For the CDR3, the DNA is TGCGCCAGCAGCCCAACCGGGACAGGAGATACGCAGTATTTT. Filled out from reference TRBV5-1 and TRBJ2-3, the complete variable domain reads KAGVTQTPRYLIKTRGQQVTLSCSPISGHRSVSWYQQTPGQGLQFLFEYFSETQRNKGNFPGRFSGRQFSNSRSEMNVSTLELGDSALYLCASSPTGTGDTQYFGPGTRLTVL.

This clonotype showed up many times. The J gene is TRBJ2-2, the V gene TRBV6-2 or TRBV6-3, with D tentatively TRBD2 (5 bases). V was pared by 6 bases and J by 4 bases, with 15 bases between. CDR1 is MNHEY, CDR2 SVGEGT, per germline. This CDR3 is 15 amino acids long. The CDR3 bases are TGTGCCAGCAGCTTCCGGGAACTCAGCACCGGGGAGCTGTTTTTT. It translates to CASSFRELSTGELFF.

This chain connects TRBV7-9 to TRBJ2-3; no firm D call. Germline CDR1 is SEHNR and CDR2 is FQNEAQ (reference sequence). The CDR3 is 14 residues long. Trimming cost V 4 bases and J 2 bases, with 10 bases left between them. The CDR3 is CASSSITITDTQYF. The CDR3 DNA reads TGTGCCAGCAGCTCAATTACCATCACAGATACGCAGTATTTT.

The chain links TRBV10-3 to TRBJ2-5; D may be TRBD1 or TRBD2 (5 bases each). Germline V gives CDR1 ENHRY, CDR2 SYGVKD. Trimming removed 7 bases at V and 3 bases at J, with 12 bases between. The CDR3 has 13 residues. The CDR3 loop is CAITGTLKETQYF. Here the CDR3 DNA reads TGTGCCATCACCGGGACCTTAAAAGAGACCCAGTACTTC.

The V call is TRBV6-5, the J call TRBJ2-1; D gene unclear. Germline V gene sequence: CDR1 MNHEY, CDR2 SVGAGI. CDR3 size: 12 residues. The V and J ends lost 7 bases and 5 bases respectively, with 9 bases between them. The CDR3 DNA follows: TGTGCCAGCAATGGTGGGAACAATGAGCAGTTCTTC. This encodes CASNGGNNEQFF.

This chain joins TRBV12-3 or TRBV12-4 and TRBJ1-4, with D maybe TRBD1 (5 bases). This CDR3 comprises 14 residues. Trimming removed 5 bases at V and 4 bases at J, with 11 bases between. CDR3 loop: CASSADSRNEKLFF. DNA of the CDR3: TGTGCCAGCAGTGCCGACAGCCGTAATGAAAAACTGTTTTTT.

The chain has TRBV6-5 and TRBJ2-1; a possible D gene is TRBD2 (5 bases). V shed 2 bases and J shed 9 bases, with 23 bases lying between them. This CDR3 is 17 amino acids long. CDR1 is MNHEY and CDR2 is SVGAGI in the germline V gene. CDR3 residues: CASSYSPPGLDKSEQFF. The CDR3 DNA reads TGTGCCAGCAGTTACAGCCCCCCGGGGTTGGATAAGAGTGAGCAGTTCTTC.

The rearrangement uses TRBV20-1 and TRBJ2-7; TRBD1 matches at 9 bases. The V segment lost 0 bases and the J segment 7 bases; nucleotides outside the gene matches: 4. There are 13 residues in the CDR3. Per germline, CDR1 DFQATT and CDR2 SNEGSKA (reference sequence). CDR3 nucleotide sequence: TGCAGTGCTAGAGAACAGGGGGCGAGAGAGCAGTACTTC. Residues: CSAREQGAREQYF.

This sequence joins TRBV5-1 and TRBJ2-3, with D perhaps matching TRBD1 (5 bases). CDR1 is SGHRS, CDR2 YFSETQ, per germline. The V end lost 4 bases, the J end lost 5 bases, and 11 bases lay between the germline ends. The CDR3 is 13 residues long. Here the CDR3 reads CASSQGFEDTQYF. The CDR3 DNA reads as TGCGCCAGCAGCCAGGGCTTCGAAGATACGCAGTATTTT.

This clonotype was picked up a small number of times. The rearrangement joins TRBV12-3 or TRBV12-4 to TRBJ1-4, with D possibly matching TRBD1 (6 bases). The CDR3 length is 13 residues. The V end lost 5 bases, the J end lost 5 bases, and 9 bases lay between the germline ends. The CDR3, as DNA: TGTGCCAGCAGTCGGACAGTCAATGAAAAACTGTTTTTT. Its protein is CASSRTVNEKLFF.

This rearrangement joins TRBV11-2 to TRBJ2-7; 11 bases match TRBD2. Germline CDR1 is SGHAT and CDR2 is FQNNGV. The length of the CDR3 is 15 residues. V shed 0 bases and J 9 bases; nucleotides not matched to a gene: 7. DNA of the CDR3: TGTGCCAGCAGCTTAGATACACTAGCGGGAGCCGCGCAGTACTTC. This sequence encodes CASSLDTLAGAAQYF.

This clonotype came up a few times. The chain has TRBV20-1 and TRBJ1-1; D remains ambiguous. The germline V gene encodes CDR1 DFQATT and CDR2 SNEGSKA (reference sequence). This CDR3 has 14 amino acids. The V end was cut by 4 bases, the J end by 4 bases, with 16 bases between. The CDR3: CSANLRRVGTEAFF. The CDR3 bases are TGCAGTGCTAACCTCAGGAGGGTGGGCACTGAAGCTTTCTTT.

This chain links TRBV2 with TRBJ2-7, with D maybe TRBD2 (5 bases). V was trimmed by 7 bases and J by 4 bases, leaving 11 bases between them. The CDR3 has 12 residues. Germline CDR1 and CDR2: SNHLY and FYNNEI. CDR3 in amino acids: CASIGLTYEQYF. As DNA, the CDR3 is TGTGCCAGCATTGGACTCACTTACGAGCAGTACTTC.

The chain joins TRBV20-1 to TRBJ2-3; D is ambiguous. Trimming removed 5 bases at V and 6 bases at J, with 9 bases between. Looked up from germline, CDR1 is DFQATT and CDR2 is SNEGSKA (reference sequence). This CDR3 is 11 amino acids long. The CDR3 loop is CSADLADTQYF. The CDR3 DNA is TGCAGTGCTGATCTCGCGGATACGCAGTATTTT.

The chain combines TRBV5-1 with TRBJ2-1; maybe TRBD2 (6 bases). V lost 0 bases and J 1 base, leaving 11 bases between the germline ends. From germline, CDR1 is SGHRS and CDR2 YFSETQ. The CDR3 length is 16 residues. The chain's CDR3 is CASSLVPGESYNEQFF. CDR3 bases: TGCGCCAGCAGCTTGGTCCCGGGAGAGTCCTACAATGAGCAGTTCTTC.

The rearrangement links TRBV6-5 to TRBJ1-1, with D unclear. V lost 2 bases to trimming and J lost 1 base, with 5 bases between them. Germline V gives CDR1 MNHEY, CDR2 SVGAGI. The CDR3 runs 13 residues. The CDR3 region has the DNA TGTGCCAGCAGTTACCTTCCGAACACTGAAGCTTTCTTT. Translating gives CASSYLPNTEAFF.

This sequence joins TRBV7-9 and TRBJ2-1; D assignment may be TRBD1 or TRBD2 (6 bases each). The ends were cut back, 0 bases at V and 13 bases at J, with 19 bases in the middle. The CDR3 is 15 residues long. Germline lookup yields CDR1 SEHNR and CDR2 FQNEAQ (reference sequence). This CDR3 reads CASSLALGRGGEQFF. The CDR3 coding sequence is TGTGCCAGCAGCTTAGCACTAGGCAGGGGCGGGGAACAGTTCTTC.

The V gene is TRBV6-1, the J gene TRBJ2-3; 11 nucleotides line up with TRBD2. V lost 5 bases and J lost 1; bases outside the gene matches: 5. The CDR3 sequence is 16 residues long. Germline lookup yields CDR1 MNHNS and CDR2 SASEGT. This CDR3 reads CASSPLAGAGTDTQYF. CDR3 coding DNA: TGTGCCAGCAGTCCACTAGCGGGAGCAGGCACAGATACGCAGTATTTT.

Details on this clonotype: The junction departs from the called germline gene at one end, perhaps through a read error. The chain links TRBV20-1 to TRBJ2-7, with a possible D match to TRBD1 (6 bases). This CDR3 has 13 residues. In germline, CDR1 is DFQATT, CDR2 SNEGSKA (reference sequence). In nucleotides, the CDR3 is TGCAGTGCCACTGCCCGGGACATAGGCTCTCCCCACTTC. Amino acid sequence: CSATARDIGSPHF.

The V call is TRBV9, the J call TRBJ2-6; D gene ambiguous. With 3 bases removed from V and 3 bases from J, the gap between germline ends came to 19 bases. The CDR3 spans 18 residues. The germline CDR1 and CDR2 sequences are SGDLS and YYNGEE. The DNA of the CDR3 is TGTGCCAGCAGCGCTGACATCAGCTTCTTAGGTGGGGCCAACGTCCTGACTTTC. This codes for CASSADISFLGGANVLTF.

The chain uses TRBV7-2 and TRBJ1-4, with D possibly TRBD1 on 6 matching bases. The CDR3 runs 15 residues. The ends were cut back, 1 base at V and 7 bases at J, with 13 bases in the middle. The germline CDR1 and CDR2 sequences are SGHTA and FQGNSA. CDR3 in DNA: TGTGCCAGCAGCTTAGTGGGGGGGCTGGCTGAAAAACTGTTTTTT. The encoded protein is CASSLVGGLAEKLFF.

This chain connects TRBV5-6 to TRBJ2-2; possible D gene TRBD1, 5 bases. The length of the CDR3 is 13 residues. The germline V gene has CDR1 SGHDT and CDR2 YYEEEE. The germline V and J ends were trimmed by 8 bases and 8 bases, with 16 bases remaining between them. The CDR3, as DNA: TGTGCCAGGGGCCCAGGGATCCTTGGGGAGCTGTTTTTT. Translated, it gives CARGPGILGELFF.

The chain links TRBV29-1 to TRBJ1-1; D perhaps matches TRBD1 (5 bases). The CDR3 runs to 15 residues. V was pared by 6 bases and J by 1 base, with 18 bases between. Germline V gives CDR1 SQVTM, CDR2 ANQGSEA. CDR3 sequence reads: CSVGGLAGRNTEAFF. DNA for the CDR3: TGCAGCGTGGGGGGTTTGGCAGGACGGAACACTGAAGCTTTCTTT.

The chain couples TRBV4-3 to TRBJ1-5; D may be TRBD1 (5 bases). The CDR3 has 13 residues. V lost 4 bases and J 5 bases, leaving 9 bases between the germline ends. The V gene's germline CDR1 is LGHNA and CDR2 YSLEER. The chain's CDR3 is CASSRLRDQPQHF. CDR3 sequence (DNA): TGCGCCAGCAGCCGCCTCAGGGATCAGCCCCAGCATTTT.

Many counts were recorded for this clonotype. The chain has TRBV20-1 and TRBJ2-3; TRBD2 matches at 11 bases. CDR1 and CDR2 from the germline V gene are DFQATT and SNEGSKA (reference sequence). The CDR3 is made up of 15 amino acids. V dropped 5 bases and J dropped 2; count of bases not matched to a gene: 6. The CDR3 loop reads CSAHGTSGPTDTQYF. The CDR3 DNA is TGCAGTGCTCATGGGACTAGCGGACCCACAGATACGCAGTATTTT.

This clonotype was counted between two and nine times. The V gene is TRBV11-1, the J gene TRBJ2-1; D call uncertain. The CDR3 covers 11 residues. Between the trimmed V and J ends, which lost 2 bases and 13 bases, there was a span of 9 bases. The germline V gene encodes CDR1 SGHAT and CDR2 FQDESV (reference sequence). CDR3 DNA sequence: TGTGCCAGCAGCTTATCGATCCGACAGTTCTTC. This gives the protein CASSLSIRQFF.